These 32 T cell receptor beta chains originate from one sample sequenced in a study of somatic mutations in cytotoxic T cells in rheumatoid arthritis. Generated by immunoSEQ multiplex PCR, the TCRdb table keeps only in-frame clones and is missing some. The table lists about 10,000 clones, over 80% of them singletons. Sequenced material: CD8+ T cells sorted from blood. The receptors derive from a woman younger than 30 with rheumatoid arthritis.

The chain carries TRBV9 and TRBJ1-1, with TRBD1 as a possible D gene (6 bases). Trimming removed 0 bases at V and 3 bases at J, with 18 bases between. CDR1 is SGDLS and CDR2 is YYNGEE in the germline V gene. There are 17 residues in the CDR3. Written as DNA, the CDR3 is TGTGCCAGCAGCGTAGGTGGAGACAAGGGGGTAGACACTGAAGCTTTCTTT. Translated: CASSVGGDKGVDTEAFF.

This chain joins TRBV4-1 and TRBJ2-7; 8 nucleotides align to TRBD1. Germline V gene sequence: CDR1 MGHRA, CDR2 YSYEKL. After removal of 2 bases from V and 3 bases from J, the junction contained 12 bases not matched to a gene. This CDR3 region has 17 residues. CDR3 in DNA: TGCGCCAGCAGCCAAAAGGGGAGTACTGGACAGGGCTACGAGCAGTACTTC. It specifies CASSQKGSTGQGYEQYF.

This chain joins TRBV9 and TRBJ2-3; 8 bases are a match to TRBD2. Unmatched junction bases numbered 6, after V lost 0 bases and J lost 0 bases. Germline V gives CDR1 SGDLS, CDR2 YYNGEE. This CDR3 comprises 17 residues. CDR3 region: CASSVAGGGGSTDTQYF. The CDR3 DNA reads TGTGCCAGCAGCGTAGCTGGCGGCGGGGGGAGCACAGATACGCAGTATTTT.

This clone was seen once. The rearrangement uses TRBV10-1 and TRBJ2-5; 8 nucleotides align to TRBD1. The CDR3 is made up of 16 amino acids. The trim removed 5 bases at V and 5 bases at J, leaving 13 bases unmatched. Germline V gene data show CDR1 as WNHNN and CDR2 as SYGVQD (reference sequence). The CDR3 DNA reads TGCGCCAGCAGTTACGGAGGCAGGGGGCCTGGGGAGACCCAGTACTTC. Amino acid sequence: CASSYGGRGPGETQYF.

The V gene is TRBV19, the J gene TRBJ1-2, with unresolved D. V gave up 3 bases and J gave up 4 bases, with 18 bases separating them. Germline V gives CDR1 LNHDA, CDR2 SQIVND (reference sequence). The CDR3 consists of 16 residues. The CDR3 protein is CASSMDPGGAGYGYTF. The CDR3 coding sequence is TGTGCCAGTAGTATGGATCCGGGAGGCGCGGGCTATGGCTACACCTTC.

The CDR3 here is CASTLATASYNEQFF. The CDR3 DNA reads as TGTGCCAGCACCTTGGCCACAGCCTCCTACAATGAGCAGTTCTTC. The chain employs TRBV6-5 and TRBJ2-1; D gene uncertain. This CDR3 contains 15 residues. Germline CDR1 reads MNHEY; CDR2 reads SVGAGI. Trimming stripped 7 bases from V and 0 bases from J, with 13 bases between.

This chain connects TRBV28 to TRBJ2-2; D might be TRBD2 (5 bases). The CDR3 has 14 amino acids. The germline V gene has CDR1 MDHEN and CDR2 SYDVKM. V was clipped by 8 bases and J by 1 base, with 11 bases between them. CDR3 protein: CASGYGENTGELFF. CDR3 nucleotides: TGTGCCAGCGGCTACGGGGAGAACACCGGGGAGCTGTTTTTT.

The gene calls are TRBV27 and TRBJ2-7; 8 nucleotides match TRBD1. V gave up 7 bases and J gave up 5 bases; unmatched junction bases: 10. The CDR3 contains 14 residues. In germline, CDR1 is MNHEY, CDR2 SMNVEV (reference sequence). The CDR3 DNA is TGTGCCAGCATGGAGGACAGGGTGAAAAACGAGCAGTACTTC. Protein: CASMEDRVKNEQYF.

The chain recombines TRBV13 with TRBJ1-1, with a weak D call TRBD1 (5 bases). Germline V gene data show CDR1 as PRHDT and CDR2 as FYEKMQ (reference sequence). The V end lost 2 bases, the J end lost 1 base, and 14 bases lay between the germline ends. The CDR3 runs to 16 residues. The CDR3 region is CASSLLEHQGNTEAFF. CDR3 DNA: TGTGCCAGCAGCTTATTGGAACATCAGGGGAACACTGAAGCTTTCTTT.

The CDR3 protein is CASSNLTGRNQPQHF. CDR3 in DNA: TGTGCCAGCAGTAACTTGACAGGGAGAAATCAGCCCCAGCATTTT. The V and J genes are TRBV28 and TRBJ1-5; 7 bases align to TRBD1. Trimming removed 5 bases from V and 4 bases from J; junction bases left unmatched: 8. The CDR3 totals 15 residues. The V gene's germline CDR1 is MDHEN and CDR2 SYDVKM.

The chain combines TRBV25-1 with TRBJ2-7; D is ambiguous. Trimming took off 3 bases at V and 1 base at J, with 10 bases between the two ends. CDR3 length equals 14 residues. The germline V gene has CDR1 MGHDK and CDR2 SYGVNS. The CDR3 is CASSEYGVSYEQYF. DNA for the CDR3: TGTGCCAGCAGTGAGTACGGAGTTTCCTACGAGCAGTACTTC.

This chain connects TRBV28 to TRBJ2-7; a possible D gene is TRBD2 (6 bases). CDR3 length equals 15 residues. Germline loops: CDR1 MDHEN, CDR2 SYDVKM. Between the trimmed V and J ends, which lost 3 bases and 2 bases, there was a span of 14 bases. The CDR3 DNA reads TGTGCCAGCAGTTTCGGGAAGGAGGGCGCCTACGAGCAGTACTTC. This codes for CASSFGKEGAYEQYF.

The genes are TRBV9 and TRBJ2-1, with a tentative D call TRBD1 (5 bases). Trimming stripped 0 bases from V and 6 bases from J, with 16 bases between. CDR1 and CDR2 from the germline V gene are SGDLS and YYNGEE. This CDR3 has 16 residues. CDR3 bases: TGTGCCAGCAGCGTAGATGGGCGTCCTGGGGCCAATGAGCAGTTCTTC. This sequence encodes CASSVDGRPGANEQFF. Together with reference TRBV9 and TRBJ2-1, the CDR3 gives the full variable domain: DSGVTQTPKHLITATGQRVTLRCSPRSGDLSVYWYQQSLDQGLQFLIQYYNGEERAKGNILERFSAQQFPDLHSELNLSSLELGDSALYFCASSVDGRPGANEQFFGPGTRLTVL.

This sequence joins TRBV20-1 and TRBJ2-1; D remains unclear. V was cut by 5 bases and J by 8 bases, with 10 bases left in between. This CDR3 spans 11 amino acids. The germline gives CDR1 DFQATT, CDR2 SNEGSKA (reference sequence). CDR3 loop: CSAPKADEQFF. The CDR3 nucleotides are TGCAGTGCTCCCAAGGCGGATGAGCAGTTCTTC.

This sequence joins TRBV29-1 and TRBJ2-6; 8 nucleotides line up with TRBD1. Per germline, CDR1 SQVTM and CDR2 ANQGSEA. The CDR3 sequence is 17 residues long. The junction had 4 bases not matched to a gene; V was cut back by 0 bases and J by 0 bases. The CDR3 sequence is CSVEDWTGRSGANVLTF. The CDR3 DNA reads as TGCAGCGTTGAAGACTGGACAGGGCGCTCTGGGGCCAACGTCCTGACTTTC. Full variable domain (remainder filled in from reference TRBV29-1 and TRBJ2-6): SAVISQKPSRDICQRGTSLTIQCQVDSQVTMMFWYRQQPGQSLTLIATANQGSEATYESGFVIDKFPISRPNLTFSTLTVSNMSPEDSSIYLCSVEDWTGRSGANVLTFGAGSRLTVL.

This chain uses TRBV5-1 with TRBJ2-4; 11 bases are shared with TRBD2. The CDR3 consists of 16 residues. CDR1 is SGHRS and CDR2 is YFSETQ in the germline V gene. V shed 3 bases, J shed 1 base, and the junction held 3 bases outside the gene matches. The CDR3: CASSSLAGGAKNIQYF. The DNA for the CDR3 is TGCGCCAGCAGCTCCCTAGCGGGGGGCGCCAAAAACATTCAGTACTTC.

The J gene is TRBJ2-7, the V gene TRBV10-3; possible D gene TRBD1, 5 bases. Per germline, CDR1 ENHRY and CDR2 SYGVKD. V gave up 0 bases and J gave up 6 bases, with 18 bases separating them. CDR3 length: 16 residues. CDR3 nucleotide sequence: TGTGCCATCAGTGAGTCGGTCAGGGAAATTCCCGGCGAGCAGTACTTC. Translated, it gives CAISESVREIPGEQYF.

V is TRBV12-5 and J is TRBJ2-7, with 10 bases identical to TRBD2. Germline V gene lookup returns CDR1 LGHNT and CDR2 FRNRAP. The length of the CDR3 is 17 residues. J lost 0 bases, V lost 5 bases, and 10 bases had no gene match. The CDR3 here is CASGPPLAGGPSYEQYF. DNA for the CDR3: TGTGCTAGTGGTCCCCCCTTAGCGGGAGGCCCCTCCTACGAGCAGTACTTC.

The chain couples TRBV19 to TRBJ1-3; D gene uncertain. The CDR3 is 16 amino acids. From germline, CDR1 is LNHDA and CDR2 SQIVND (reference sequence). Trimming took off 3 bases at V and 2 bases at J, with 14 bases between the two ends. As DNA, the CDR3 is TGTGCCAGTAGTATCACAGCTTTCGGGGCTGGAAACACCATATATTTT. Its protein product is CASSITAFGAGNTIYF.

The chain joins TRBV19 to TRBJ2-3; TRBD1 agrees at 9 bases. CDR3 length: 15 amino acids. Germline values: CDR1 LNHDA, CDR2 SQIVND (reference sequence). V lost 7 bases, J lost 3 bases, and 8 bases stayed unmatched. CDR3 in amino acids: CASTLTGGWTDTQYF. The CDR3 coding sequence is TGTGCCAGTACCCTGACAGGGGGATGGACAGATACGCAGTATTTT.

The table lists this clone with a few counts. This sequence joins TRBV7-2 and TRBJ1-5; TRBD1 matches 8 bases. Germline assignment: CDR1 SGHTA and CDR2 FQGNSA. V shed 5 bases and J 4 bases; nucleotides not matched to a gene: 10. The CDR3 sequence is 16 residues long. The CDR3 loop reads CASSHIGQGPNQPQHF. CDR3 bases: TGTGCCAGCAGCCATATAGGACAGGGACCGAATCAGCCCCAGCATTTT.

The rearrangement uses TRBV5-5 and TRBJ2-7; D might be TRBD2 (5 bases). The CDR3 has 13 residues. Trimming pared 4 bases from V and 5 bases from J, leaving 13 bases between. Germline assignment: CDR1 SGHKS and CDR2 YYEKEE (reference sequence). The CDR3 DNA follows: TGTGCCAGCAGCCCCTCGGGGTTTGACGAGCAGTACTTC. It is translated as CASSPSGFDEQYF.

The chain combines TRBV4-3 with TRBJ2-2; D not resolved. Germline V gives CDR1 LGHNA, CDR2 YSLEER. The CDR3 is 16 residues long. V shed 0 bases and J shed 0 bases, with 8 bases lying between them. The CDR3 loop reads CASSQDRRSNTGELFF. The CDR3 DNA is TGCGCCAGCAGCCAAGACCGGCGGTCGAACACCGGGGAGCTGTTTTTT.

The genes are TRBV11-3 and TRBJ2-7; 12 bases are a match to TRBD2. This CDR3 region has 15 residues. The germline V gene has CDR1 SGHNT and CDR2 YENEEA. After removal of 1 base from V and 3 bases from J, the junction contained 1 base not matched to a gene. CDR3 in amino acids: CASSLASGRGYEQYF. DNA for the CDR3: TGTGCCAGCAGCTTAGCTAGCGGGAGGGGCTACGAGCAGTACTTC.

The CDR3 coding sequence is TGCAGCGTTGGACAGGGACCTCAAGAGACCCAGTACTTC. As protein: CSVGQGPQETQYF. This rearrangement joins TRBV29-1 to TRBJ2-5; 7 bases match TRBD1. The CDR3 length is 13 residues. Trimming removed 4 bases from V and 2 bases from J; junction bases left unmatched: 4. From germline, CDR1 is SQVTM and CDR2 ANQGSEA.

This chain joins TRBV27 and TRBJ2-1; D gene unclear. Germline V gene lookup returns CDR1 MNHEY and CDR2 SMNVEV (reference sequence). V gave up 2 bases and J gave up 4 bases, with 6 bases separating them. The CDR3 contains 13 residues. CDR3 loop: CASSLGGYNEQFF. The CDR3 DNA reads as TGTGCCAGCAGTTTAGGCGGATACAATGAGCAGTTCTTC.

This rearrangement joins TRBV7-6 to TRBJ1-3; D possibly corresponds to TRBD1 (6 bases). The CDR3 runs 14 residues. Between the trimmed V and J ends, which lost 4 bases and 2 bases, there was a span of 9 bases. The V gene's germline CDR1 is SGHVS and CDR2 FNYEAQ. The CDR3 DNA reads TGTGCCAGCAGCTCGGGGGGGCCTGGAAACACCATATATTTT. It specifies CASSSGGPGNTIYF. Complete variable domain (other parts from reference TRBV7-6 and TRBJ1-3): GAGVSQSPRYKVTKRGQDVALRCDPISGHVSLYWYRQALGQGPEFLTYFNYEAQQDKSGLPNDRFSAERPEGSISTLTIQRTEQRDSAMYRCASSSGGPGNTIYFGEGSWLTVV.

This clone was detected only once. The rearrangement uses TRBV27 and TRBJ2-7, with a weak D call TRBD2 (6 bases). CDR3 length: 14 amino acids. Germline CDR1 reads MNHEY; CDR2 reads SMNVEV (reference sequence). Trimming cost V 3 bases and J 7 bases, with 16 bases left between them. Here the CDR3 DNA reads TGTGCCAGCAGTTTCTACAGGAGGGGTGGAGAGCAGTACTTC. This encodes CASSFYRRGGEQYF.

The CDR3 is CASSFGRGTYEQYF. The CDR3 region has the DNA TGTGCCAGCAGTTTCGGTCGGGGAACCTACGAGCAGTACTTC. The chain couples TRBV27 to TRBJ2-7; D possibly corresponds to TRBD2 (5 bases). Trimming left V 3 bases short and J 2 bases short, with 11 bases between. CDR3 length equals 14 residues. Germline CDR1 reads MNHEY; CDR2 reads SMNVEV (reference sequence).

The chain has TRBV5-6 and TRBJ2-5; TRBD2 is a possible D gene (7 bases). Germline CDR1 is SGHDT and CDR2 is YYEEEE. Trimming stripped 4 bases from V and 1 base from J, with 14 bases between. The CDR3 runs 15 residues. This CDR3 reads CASSQGGGLQETQYF. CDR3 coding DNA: TGTGCCAGCAGCCAGGGCGGGGGCCTCCAAGAGACCCAGTACTTC.

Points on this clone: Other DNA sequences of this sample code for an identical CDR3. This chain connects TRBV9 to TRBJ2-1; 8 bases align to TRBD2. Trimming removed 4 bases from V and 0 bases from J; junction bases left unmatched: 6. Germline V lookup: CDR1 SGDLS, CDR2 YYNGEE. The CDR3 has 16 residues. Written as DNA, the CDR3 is TGTGCCAGCAGCTTGCTGCGGGGGGTCTCCTACAATGAGCAGTTCTTC. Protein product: CASSLLRGVSYNEQFF.

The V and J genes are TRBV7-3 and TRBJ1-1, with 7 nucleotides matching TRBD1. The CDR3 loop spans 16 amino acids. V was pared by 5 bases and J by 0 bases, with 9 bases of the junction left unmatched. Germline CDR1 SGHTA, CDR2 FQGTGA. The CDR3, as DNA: TGTGCCAGCAGCCCGGGACAGCCGAGCATGAACACTGAAGCTTTCTTT. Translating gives CASSPGQPSMNTEAFF.